The present entry profiles one T cell receptor beta chain with its context. Its matching antigen is unknown. This entry belongs to a study of OX40 agonist ivuxolimab in advanced cancers. Whole-study context: An agonistic human IgG2 monoclonal antibody against OX40 (CD134) was given. Hepatocellular carcinoma, melanoma, renal cell or head and neck cancer affected the dose-escalation patients. Past anti-PD-1, anti-PD-L1 or anti-CTLA-4 therapy was accepted, and 30% to 50% had received some. Study-wide points: The authors also found low normalized T-cell clonal expansion in some nonresponders.

The data were produced by immunoSEQ multiplex PCR, yet TCRdb's version contains in-frame clones alone and is incomplete. Of approximately 74,000 clones in the sample, around 90% were seen once. V lost 5 bases and J lost 9; bases outside the gene matches: 7. The V gene's germline CDR1 is MRHNA and CDR2 SNTAGT. CDR3 length: 15 amino acids. Sequencing was performed on CD4+ or CD8+ T cells sorted from blood, taken in a trial of the OX40 agonist ivuxolimab. This receptor was identified in an adult with an advanced solid tumor such as melanoma, head and neck, liver or kidney cancer. The rearrangement joins TRBV6-4 to TRBJ2-1, with TRBD2 matching over 13 bases. The CDR3 loop reads CASSKLAGGFSEQFF. The DNA of the CDR3 is TGTGCCAGCAGTAAACTAGCGGGAGGGTTTAGTGAGCAGTTCTTC.